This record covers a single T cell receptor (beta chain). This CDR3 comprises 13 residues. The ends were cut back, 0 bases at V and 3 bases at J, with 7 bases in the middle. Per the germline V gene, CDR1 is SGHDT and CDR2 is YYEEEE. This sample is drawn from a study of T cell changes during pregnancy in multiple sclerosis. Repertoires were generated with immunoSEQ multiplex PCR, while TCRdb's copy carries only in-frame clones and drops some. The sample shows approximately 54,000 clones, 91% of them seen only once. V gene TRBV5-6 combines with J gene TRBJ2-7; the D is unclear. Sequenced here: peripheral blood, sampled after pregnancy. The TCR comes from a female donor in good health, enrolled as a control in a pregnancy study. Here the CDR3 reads CASSLVGFYEQYF. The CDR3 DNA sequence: TGTGCCAGCAGCTTGGTCGGGTTCTACGAGCAGTACTTC. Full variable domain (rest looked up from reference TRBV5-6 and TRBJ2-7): DAGVTQSPTHLIKTRGQQVTLRCSPKSGHDTVSWYQQALGQGPQFIFQYYEEEERQRGNFPDRFSGHQFPNYSSELNVNALLLGDSALYLCASSLVGFYEQYFGPGTRLTVT.